The 21 T cell receptor beta chains listed next were all sequenced from one sample in a study of Ad26.COV2.S vaccination and SARS-CoV-2 variants. Using immunoSEQ multiplex PCR, the repertoire was profiled, and TCRdb retains in-frame clones only, with some absent. Of 300,000 to 500,000 clones listed, 70% to 90% are singletons. Treatment of the sample: around 19 received Ad26.COV2.S at low or high dose, single or two shots; roughly 5 received placebo; per-sample allocation not given. Samples analyzed were those drawn on day 63 after the first vaccine or placebo injection. The sample in question was peripheral blood, obtained in a trial of Ad26.COV2.S vaccine versus placebo. The receptors here all came from a person between 18 and 65 years old who received the Ad26.COV2.S COVID-19 vaccine or a placebo.

The gene calls are TRBV5-4 and TRBJ1-2, with 8 bases aligning to TRBD1. The length of the CDR3 is 15 residues. The V segment lost 5 bases and the J segment 3 bases; nucleotides outside the gene matches: 9. The V gene's germline CDR1 is SGHNT and CDR2 YYREEE (reference sequence). CDR3 bases: TGTGCCAGCAGAAGACAGGGGAGATTGGACTATGGCTACACCTTC. Its translation is CASRRQGRLDYGYTF.

In this sample, this clone turned up once. This chain's CDR3 is CASSRTRPYTQYF. In nucleotides, the CDR3 is TGTGCCAGCAGCCGGACTAGGCCATATACGCAGTATTTT. V and J are TRBV11-3 and TRBJ2-3, with 7 bases identical to TRBD2. This CDR3 has 13 residues. V was pared by 5 bases and J by 7 bases, with 6 bases of the junction left unmatched. Germline V gene data show CDR1 as SGHNT and CDR2 as YENEEA.

The rearrangement uses TRBV4-2 and TRBJ1-1, with 9 bases fitting TRBD1. This CDR3 has 15 amino acids. The germline V gene encodes CDR1 LGHNA and CDR2 YNFKEQ. The V and J ends lost 4 bases and 5 bases, in that order; junction bases with no gene match: 8. CDR3 residues: CASSLRQGELTEAFF. The CDR3 coding sequence is TGTGCCAGCAGCCTGCGACAGGGGGAATTGACTGAAGCTTTCTTT.

This clone was observed once. V gene TRBV2 combines with J gene TRBJ2-3, with 10 bases that match TRBD1. The CDR3 is 14 amino acids. Germline CDR1 and CDR2: SNHLY and FYNNEI. V lost 5 bases to trimming and J lost 3 bases; unmatched junction nucleotides: 2. The CDR3 region has the DNA TGTGCCAGCAGTCGGACAGGGGGAACAGATACGCAGTATTTT. Amino acids: CASSRTGGTDTQYF.

The chain links TRBV3-1 (or the pseudogene TRBV3-2) to TRBJ2-6; D remains unclear. V was pared by 1 base and J by 0 bases, with 7 bases between. Germline values: CDR1 LGHDT, CDR2 YNNKEL (reference sequence). The CDR3 runs 16 residues. CDR3 protein: CASSQVRLSGANVLTF. Written as DNA, the CDR3 is TGTGCCAGCAGCCAAGTTCGACTCTCTGGGGCCAACGTCCTGACTTTC.

The J gene is TRBJ2-3, the V gene TRBV11-2; 8 bases are a match to TRBD2. Unmatched junction bases numbered 12, after V lost 2 bases and J lost 8 bases. The CDR3 runs 16 residues. Germline assignment: CDR1 SGHAT and CDR2 FQNNGV. This chain's CDR3 is CASSLFGRGASGTQYF. The CDR3 bases are TGTGCCAGCAGCTTATTTGGGCGGGGGGCCAGTGGTACGCAGTATTTT.

The rearrangement uses TRBV4-3 and TRBJ2-7; no definite D call. The CDR3 length is 14 residues. Germline V gene lookup returns CDR1 LGHNA and CDR2 YSLEER. Trimming pared 0 bases from V and 1 base from J, leaving 7 bases between. The DNA for the CDR3 is TGCGCCAGCAGCCAAGATATGGAATCCTACGAGCAGTACTTC. Protein: CASSQDMESYEQYF.

The genes are TRBV2 and TRBJ2-1; TRBD2 agrees at 10 bases. V shed 6 bases and J 5 bases; nucleotides not matched to a gene: 19. In germline, CDR1 is SNHLY, CDR2 FYNNEI. CDR3 size: 19 residues. CDR3 sequence: CASRTGAGGLYAFHNEQFF. CDR3 DNA sequence: TGTGCCAGCAGGACGGGAGCGGGGGGGCTTTACGCCTTCCACAATGAGCAGTTCTTC.

The genes are TRBV10-2 and TRBJ1-5; 9 nucleotides agree with TRBD1. The CDR3 has 14 residues. Per germline, CDR1 WSHSY and CDR2 SAAADI. V shed 2 bases and J 6 bases; nucleotides not matched to a gene: 2. The CDR3 sequence: CASSEGTGFQPQHF. CDR3 nucleotides: TGCGCCAGCAGTGAGGGGACAGGGTTTCAGCCCCAGCATTTT.

This clone was counted a single time. This sequence joins TRBV30 and TRBJ2-1; 8 bases line up with TRBD2. The junction had 13 bases not matched to a gene; V was cut back by 2 bases and J by 7 bases. The CDR3 consists of 16 residues. Germline V gives CDR1 GTSNPN, CDR2 SVGIG (reference sequence). CDR3 DNA sequence: TGTGCCTGGAGTCCACCTGGGACTAGAGGGAGGAATGAGCAGTTCTTC. Translating it yields CAWSPPGTRGRNEQFF.

V and J are TRBV5-1 and TRBJ2-1; 7 bases are a match to TRBD2. The J segment lost 10 bases and the V segment lost 0 bases, leaving 4 bases of the junction unmatched. Germline V gives CDR1 SGHRS, CDR2 YFSETQ. This CDR3 region has 13 residues. The CDR3 spells CASSLALAKEQFF. The CDR3 DNA sequence: TGCGCCAGCAGCTTGGCACTAGCGAAGGAGCAGTTCTTC.

The CDR3 protein is CASSPGGISYEQYF. CDR3 sequence (DNA): TGTGCCAGCTCACCGGGTGGCATTTCCTACGAGCAGTACTTC. The genes are TRBV18 and TRBJ2-7; D is ambiguous. CDR1 and CDR2 (germline): KGHSH, LQKENI. The CDR3 totals 14 residues. With 3 bases removed from V and 1 base from J, the gap between germline ends came to 10 bases.

The chain employs TRBV7-8 and TRBJ1-2; perhaps TRBD1 as D (5 bases). The V gene's germline CDR1 is SGHVS and CDR2 FQNEAQ. V was trimmed by 4 bases and J by 0 bases, leaving 15 bases between them. This CDR3 spans 16 amino acids. The CDR3 region has the DNA TGTGCCAGCAGCTCCTGGCGACAGTCGACTAACTATGGCTACACCTTC. Protein sequence: CASSSWRQSTNYGYTF.

As to this clone: No conserved phenylalanine or tryptophan ends this CDR3, so it is likely a read error. No DNA is shown, since the ends of the CDR3 on it are uncertain; the CDR3 is the one TCRdb lists. This sequence joins TRBV21-1 and TRBJ1-4. TRBV21-1 is reported as a pseudogene. The CDR3 region is 12 residues in length, termini included. This CDR3 reads CASSSGRGLSLI.

The V gene is TRBV3-1 (or the pseudogene TRBV3-2), the J gene TRBJ2-7; 7 bases fit TRBD2. Germline CDR1 reads LGHDT; CDR2 reads YNNKEL (reference sequence). With 5 bases clipped from V and 5 bases from J, the junction kept 6 bases outside the gene matches. The CDR3 contains 13 residues. CDR3 nucleotide sequence: TGTGCCAGCAGCTTCCGACTAGCCAACGAGCAGTACTTC. Protein product: CASSFRLANEQYF.

CDR3 nucleotide sequence: TGTGCCAGCAGCTGGGACGGTAGAGGCTACACCTTC. Residues: CASSWDGRGYTF. The rearrangement links TRBV6-5 to TRBJ1-2, with D perhaps TRBD1 (5 bases). The germline gives CDR1 MNHEY, CDR2 SVGAGI. V was cut by 6 bases and J by 8 bases, with 13 bases left in between. The CDR3 sequence is 12 residues long.

A single count supports this clone. The chain employs TRBV7-9 and TRBJ1-2; D is perhaps TRBD1 (6 bases). Germline CDR1 SEHNR, CDR2 FQNEAQ (reference sequence). The germline V and J ends were trimmed by 1 base and 7 bases, with 13 bases remaining between them. The CDR3 has 14 amino acids. This chain's CDR3 is CASSLGAGEVGYTF. The CDR3 DNA sequence: TGTGCCAGCAGCTTAGGGGCAGGGGAGGTTGGCTACACCTTC.

CDR3 loop: CASSPGLATDTQYF. As DNA, the CDR3 is TGCGCCAGCAGCCCAGGACTAGCCACAGATACGCAGTATTTT. The V call is TRBV4-3, the J call TRBJ2-3, with 8 bases aligning to TRBD2. The trim removed 4 bases at V and 2 bases at J, leaving 2 bases unmatched. The CDR3 is 14 residues long. The germline gives CDR1 LGHNA, CDR2 YSLEER.

This chain joins TRBV30 and TRBJ1-2; weak D call: TRBD1 (5 bases). This CDR3 comprises 13 residues. V dropped 8 bases and J dropped 4 bases, with 17 bases sitting between them. Germline V gene data show CDR1 as GTSNPN and CDR2 as SVGIG (reference sequence). In DNA, the CDR3 is TGTGCCATTCGGGGCGAAGGGGTCTATGGCTACACCTTC. Protein product: CAIRGEGVYGYTF.

The chain carries TRBV5-4 and TRBJ2-3; D gene ambiguous. Germline CDR1 SGHNT, CDR2 YYREEE (reference sequence). Trimming stripped 0 bases from V and 2 bases from J, with 4 bases between. The CDR3 loop spans 13 amino acids. CDR3 bases: TGTGCCAGCAGCTTGGACAACACAGATACGCAGTATTTT. Residues: CASSLDNTDTQYF.

V is TRBV25-1 and J is TRBJ1-1; D may be TRBD1 (6 bases). With 6 bases removed from V and 1 base from J, the gap between germline ends came to 12 bases. Germline CDR1 and CDR2: MGHDK and SYGVNS. This CDR3 is built from 14 residues. The CDR3 protein is CASSTGYRNTEAFF. The CDR3 region has the DNA TGTGCCAGCAGCACAGGGTATCGGAACACTGAAGCTTTCTTT. The complete variable domain, with remaining parts taken from reference TRBV25-1 and TRBJ1-1, reads EADIYQTPRYLVIGTGKKITLECSQTMGHDKMYWYQQDPGMELHLIHYSYGVNSTEKGDLSSESTVSRIRTEHFPLTLESARPSHTSQYLCASSTGYRNTEAFFGQGTRLTVV.